This T cell receptor beta chain emerged from a study of control samples from healthy donors and cancer patients. The repertoire was sequenced with immunoSEQ multiplex PCR; TCRdb's copy has only in-frame clones and lacks some. In all, the sample yields around 190,000 clones. Trimming cost V 6 bases and J 3 bases; bases outside gene matches: 2. The CDR3 totals 13 residues. Sequencing was done on a sample of blood. The chain couples TRBV12-3 or TRBV12-4 to TRBJ1-2; 9 positions agree with TRBD1. The clonotype comes from a woman aged 25 to 45 in good health. Here the CDR3 reads CASRTGGDYGYTF. The CDR3 DNA is TGTGCCAGCAGGACAGGGGGGGACTATGGCTACACCTTC.